This TCR beta chain was observed in a study of CD8 T cells in ankylosing spondylitis. Using its own MiXCR run on the 5' RACE reads, TCRdb lists one record per CDR3 protein. The table records over 110,000 distinct CDR3 sequences, 7% to 10% of them present only once. This TCR was sampled from a male donor with ankylosing spondylitis. Sequencing used synovial fluid, either unsorted or a sorted T cell fraction (not recorded which).

CDR3 sequence reads: CASSEQSGQGARGTEAFF. The CDR3 DNA reads as TGTGCCAGCAGTGAACAGTCGGGACAGGGGGCGCGGGGGACTGAAGCTTTCTTT. This sequence joins TRBV2 and TRBJ1-1, with TRBD1 matching over 12 bases. The CDR3 contains 18 residues. CDR1 and CDR2 from the germline V gene are SNHLY and FYNNEI. V shed 2 bases, J shed 5 bases, and the junction held 12 bases outside the gene matches.